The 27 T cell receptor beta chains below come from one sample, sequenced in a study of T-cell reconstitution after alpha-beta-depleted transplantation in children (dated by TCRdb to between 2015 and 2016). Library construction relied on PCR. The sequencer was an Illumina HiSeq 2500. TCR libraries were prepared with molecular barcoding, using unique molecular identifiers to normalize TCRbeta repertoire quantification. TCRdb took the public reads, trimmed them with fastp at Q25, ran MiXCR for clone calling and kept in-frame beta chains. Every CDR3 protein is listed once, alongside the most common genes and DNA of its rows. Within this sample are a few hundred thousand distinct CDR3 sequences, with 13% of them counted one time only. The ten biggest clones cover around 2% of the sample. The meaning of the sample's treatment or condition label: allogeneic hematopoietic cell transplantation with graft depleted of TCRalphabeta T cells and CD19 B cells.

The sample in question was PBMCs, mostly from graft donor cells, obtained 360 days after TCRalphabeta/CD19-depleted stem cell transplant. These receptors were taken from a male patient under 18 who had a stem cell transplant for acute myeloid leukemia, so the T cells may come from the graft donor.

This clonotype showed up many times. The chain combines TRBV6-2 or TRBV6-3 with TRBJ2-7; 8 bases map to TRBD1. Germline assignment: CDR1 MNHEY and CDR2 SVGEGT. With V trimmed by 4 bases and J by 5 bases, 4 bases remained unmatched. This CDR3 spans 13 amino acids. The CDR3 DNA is TGTGCCAGCAGTTTGACAGGGGATGACGAGCAGTACTTC. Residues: CASSLTGDDEQYF.

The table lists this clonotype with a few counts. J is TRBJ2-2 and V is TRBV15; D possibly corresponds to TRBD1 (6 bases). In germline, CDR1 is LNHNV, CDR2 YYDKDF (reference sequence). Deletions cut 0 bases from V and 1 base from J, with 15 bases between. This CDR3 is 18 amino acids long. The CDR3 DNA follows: TGTGCCACCAGCAGAGATCTTGGCAGGGGCTTGAACACCGGGGAGCTGTTTTTT. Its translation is CATSRDLGRGLNTGELFF.

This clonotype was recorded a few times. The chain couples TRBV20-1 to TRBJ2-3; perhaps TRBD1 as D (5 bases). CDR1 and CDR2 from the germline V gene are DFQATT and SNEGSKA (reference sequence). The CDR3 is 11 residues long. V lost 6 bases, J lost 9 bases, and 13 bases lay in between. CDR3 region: CSAPRAGTQYF. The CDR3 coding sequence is TGCAGTGCCCCCCGCGCAGGGACGCAGTATTTT.

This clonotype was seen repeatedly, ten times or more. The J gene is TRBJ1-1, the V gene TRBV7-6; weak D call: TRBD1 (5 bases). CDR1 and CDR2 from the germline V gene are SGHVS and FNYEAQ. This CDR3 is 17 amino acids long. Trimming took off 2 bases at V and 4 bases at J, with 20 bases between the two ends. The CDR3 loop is CASSLIARTTGSTEAFF. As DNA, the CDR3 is TGTGCCAGCAGCTTAATTGCCAGAACCACAGGATCCACTGAAGCTTTCTTT.

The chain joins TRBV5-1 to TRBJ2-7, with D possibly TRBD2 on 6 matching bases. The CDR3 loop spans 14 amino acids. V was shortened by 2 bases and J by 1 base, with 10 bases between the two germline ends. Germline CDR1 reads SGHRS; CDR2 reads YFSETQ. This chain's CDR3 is CASSFKSGSYEQYF. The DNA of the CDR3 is TGCGCCAGCAGCTTCAAGAGCGGGTCCTACGAGCAGTACTTC.

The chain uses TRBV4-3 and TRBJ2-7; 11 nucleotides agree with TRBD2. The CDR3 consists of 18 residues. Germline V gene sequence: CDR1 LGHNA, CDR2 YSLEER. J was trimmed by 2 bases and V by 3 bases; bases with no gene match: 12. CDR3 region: CASSQLIYSGREAYEQYF. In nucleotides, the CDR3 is TGCGCCAGCAGCCAGCTAATTTATAGCGGGAGGGAGGCCTACGAGCAGTACTTC.

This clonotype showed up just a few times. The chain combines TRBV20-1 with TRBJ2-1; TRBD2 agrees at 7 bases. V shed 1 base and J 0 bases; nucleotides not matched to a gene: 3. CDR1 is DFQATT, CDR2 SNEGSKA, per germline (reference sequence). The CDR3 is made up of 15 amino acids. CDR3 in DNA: TGCAGTGCTAGAGTTAGCGGGCGCTCCTACAATGAGCAGTTCTTC. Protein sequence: CSARVSGRSYNEQFF.

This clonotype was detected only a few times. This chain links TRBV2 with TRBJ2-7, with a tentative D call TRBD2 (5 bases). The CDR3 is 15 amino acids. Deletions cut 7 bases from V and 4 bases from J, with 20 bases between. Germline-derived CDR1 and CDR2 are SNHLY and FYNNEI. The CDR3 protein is CASTLLSGARYEQYF. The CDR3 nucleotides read TGTGCCAGCACCCTCCTCAGCGGAGCCAGATACGAGCAGTACTTC.

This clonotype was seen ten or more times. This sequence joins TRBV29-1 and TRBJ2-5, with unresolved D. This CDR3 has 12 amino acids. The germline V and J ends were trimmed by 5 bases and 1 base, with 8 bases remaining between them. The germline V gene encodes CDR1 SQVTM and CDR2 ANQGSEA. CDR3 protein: CSVSRSQETQYF. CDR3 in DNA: TGCAGCGTTTCCCGATCCCAAGAGACCCAGTACTTC.

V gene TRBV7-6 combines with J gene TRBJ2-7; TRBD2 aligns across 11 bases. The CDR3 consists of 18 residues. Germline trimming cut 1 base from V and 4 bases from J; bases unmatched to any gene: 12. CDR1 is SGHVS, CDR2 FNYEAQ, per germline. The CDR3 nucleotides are TGTGCCAGCAGCTTAGTGGGTCTAGCGGGAGGAATGCAGTACGAGCAGTACTTC. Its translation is CASSLVGLAGGMQYEQYF.

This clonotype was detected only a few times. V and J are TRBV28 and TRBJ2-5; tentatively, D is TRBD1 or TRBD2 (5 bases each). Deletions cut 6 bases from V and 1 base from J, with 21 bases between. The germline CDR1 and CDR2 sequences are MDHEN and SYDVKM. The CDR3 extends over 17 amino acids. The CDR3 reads CASSQPGRGRIQETQYF. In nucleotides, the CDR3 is TGTGCCAGCAGCCAACCGGGCCGGGGCCGAATCCAAGAGACCCAGTACTTC.

CDR3 nucleotide sequence: TGTGCCAGCAGCTCAACCCGGGGCATCAATGAGCAGTTCTTC. It translates to CASSSTRGINEQFF. This sequence joins TRBV14 and TRBJ2-1, with D perhaps given as TRBD1 or TRBD2 (5 bases each). Germline-derived CDR1 and CDR2 are SGHDN and FVKESK. V was shortened by 5 bases and J by 6 bases, with 14 bases between the two germline ends. The CDR3 extends over 14 amino acids.

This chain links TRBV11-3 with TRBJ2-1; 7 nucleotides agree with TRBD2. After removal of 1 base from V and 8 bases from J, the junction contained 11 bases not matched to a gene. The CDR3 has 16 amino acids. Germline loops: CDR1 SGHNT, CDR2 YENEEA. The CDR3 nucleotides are TGTGCCAGCAGCTTAGGGGCTCGCGGGAGAGGCCATGAGCAGTTCTTC. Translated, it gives CASSLGARGRGHEQFF. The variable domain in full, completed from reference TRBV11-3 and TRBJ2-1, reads EAGVVQSPRYKIIEKKQPVAFWCNPISGHNTLYWYLQNLGQGPELLIRYENEEAVDDSQLPKDRFSAERLKGVDSTLKIQPAELGDSAVYLCASSLGARGRGHEQFFGPGTRLTVL.

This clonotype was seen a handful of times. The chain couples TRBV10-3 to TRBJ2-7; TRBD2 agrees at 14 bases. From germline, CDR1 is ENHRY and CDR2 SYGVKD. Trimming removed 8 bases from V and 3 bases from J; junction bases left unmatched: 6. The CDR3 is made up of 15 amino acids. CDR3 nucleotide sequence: TGTGCCATCTCGACTAGCGGGAGGGTGATCTACGAGCAGTACTTC. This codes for CAISTSGRVIYEQYF.

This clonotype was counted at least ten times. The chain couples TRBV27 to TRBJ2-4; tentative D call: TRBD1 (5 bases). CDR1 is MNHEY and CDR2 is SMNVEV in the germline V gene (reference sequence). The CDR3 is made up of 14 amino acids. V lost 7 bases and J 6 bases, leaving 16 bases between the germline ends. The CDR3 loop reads CASTLKGPGNIQYF. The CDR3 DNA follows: TGTGCCAGCACTCTAAAGGGGCCCGGAAACATTCAGTACTTC.

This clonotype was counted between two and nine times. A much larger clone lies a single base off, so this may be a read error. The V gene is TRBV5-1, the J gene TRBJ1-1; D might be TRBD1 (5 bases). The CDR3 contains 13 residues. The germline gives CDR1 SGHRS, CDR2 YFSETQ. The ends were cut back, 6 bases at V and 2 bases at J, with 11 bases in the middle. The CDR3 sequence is CASNLRGNTEAFF. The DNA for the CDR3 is TGCGCCAGCAATTTGAGGGGCAACACTGAAGCTTTCTTT.

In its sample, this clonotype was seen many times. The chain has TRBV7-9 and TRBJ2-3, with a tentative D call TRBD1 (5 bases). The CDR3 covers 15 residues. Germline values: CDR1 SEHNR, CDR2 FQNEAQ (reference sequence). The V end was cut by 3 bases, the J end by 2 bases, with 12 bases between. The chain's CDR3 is CASSFGLGATDTQYF. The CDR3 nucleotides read TGTGCCAGCAGCTTTGGGCTAGGGGCCACAGATACGCAGTATTTT.

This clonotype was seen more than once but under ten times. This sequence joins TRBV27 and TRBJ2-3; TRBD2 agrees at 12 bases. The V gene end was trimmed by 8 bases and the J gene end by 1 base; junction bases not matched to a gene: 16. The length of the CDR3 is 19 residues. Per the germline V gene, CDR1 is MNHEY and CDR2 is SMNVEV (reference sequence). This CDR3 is CASSPQTSGRMVGTDTQYF. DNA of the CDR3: TGTGCCAGCTCCCCGCAAACTAGCGGGAGGATGGTCGGCACAGATACGCAGTATTTT.

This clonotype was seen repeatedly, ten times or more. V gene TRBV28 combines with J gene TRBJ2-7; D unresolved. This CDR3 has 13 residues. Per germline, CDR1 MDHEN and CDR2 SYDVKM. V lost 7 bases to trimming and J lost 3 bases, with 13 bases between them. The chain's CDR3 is CASTLGLLYEQYF. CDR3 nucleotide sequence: TGTGCCAGCACCCTAGGGCTACTCTACGAGCAGTACTTC. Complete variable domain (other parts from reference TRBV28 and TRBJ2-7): DVKVTQSSRYLVKRTGEKVFLECVQDMDHENMFWYRQDPGLGLRLIYFSYDVKMKEKGDIPEGYSVSREKKERFSLILESASTNQTSMYLCASTLGLLYEQYFGPGTRLTVT.

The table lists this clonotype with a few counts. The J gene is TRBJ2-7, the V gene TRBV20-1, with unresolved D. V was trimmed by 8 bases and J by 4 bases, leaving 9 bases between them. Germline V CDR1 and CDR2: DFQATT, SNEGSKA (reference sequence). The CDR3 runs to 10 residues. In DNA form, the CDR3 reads TGCAGTTCCAGCAGGTACGAGCAGTACTTC. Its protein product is CSSSRYEQYF.

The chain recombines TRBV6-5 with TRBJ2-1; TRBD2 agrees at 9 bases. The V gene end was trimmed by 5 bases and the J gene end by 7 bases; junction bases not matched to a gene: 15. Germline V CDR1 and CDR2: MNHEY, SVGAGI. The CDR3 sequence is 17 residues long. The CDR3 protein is CASSLDLREGPGNEQFF. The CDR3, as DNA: TGTGCCAGCAGTCTGGACTTGCGGGAGGGCCCGGGGAATGAGCAGTTCTTC.

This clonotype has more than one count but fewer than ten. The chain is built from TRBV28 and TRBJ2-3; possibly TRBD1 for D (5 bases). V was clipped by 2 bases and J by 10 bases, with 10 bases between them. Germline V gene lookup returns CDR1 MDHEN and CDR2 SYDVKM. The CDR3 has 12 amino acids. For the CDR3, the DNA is TGTGCCAGCAGTTTAAGGCAGGGCTCGCAGTATTTT. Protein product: CASSLRQGSQYF.

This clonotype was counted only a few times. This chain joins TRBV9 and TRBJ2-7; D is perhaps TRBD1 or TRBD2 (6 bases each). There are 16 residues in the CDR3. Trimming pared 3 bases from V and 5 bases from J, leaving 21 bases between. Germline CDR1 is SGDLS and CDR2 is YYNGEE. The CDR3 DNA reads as TGTGCCAGCAGCGAGACTACCGGGGGCCCAAGAAACGAGCAGTACTTC. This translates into CASSETTGGPRNEQYF.

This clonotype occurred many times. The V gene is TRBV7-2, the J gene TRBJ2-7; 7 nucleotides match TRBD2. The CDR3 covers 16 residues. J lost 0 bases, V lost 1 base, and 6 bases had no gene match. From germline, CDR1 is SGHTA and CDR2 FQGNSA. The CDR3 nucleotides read TGTGCCAGCAGCTTAGGCGGGAGCAGGAGCTCCTACGAGCAGTACTTC. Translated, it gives CASSLGGSRSSYEQYF. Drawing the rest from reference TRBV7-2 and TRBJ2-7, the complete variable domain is GAGVSQSPSNKVTEKGKDVELRCDPISGHTALYWYRQSLGQGLEFLIYFQGNSAPDKSGLPSDRFSAERTGGSVSTLTIQRTQQEDSAVYLCASSLGGSRSSYEQYFGPGTRLTVT.

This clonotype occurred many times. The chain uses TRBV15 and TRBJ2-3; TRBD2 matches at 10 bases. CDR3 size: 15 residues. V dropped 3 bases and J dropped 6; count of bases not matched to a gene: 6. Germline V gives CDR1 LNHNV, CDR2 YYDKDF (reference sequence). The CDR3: CATSSPSGRGDTQYF. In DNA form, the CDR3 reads TGTGCCACCAGCAGCCCCAGCGGGAGGGGTGATACGCAGTATTTT.

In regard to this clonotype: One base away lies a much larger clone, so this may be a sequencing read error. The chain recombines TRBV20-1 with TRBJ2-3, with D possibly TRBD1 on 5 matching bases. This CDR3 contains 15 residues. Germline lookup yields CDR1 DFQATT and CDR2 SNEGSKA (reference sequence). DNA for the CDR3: TGCAGTGCTAGAGACCGAAACAGGACGGCAGATACGCAGTCTTTT. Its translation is CSARDRNRTADTQSF.

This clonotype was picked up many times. The CDR3 nucleotides are TGTGCCAGCAGCTTAGTTAGCGGGGGTAACCAAGAGACCCAGTACTTC. This encodes CASSLVSGGNQETQYF. This chain joins TRBV7-2 and TRBJ2-5; 9 bases are shared with TRBD2. The CDR3 length is 16 residues. CDR1 SGHTA and CDR2 FQGNSA come from the germline V gene. V was pared by 1 base and J by 0 bases, with 3 bases of the junction left unmatched.